This passage covers 19 T cell receptor beta chains from one sample sequenced in a study of long-term antiretroviral therapy in people with HIV. Runs used v3.0 of the immunoSEQ assay and were done at survey level. Sequencing was performed with immunoSEQ multiplex PCR; in TCRdb, only in-frame clones are kept and a portion is missing. The table shows tens of thousands of clones, with approximately 93% occurring only once. Here the sequenced sample was unsorted PBMCs, taken approximately 6.5 years after starting antiretroviral therapy. Receptor source: a woman aged 40 to 50 with HIV.

The chain carries TRBV15 and TRBJ1-2; D may be TRBD1 (6 bases). Trimming stripped 2 bases from V and 4 bases from J, with 14 bases between. Germline V gene sequence: CDR1 LNHNV, CDR2 YYDKDF (reference sequence). The CDR3 has 15 residues. The DNA for the CDR3 is TGTGCCACCAGCAGACGAGAACAGGGAATCTATGGCTACACCTTC. Residues: CATSRREQGIYGYTF.

The chain uses TRBV30 and TRBJ1-5; D unclear. V lost 0 bases to trimming and J lost 2 bases, with 11 bases between them. The CDR3 runs to 15 residues. Germline V CDR1 and CDR2: GTSNPN, SVGIG (reference sequence). CDR3 region: CAWSVRRAGNQPQHF. DNA for the CDR3: TGTGCCTGGAGTGTACGACGGGCGGGCAATCAGCCCCAGCATTTT. Filled out from reference TRBV30 and TRBJ1-5, the complete variable domain reads SQTIHQWPATLVQPVGSPLSLECTVEGTSNPNLYWYRQAAGRGLQLLFYSVGIGQISSEVPQNLSASRPQDRQFILSSKKLLLSDSGFYLCAWSVRRAGNQPQHFGDGTRLSIL.

This chain connects TRBV6-5 to TRBJ1-4, with 9 bases matching TRBD1. Germline trimming cut 7 bases from V and 8 bases from J; bases unmatched to any gene: 8. CDR3 size: 14 residues. Germline CDR1 reads MNHEY; CDR2 reads SVGAGI. The CDR3 reads CASKPPGTGEKLFF. The CDR3 DNA reads as TGTGCCAGCAAGCCCCCCGGGACAGGGGAAAAACTGTTTTTT.

The chain combines TRBV10-2 with TRBJ2-2, with 12 positions matching TRBD2. Germline V CDR1 and CDR2: WSHSY, SAAADI. This CDR3 is built from 16 residues. Trimming took 8 bases from V and 1 from J; bases not matched to a gene: 5. The CDR3 nucleotides read TGCGCCAGCCGACTAGCGGGGGAGCTGAACACCGGGGAGCTGTTTTTT. Translating gives CASRLAGELNTGELFF.

J is TRBJ2-7 and V is TRBV27, with 8 nucleotides matching TRBD1. Germline loops: CDR1 MNHEY, CDR2 SMNVEV (reference sequence). CDR3 length: 19 amino acids. V lost 6 bases and J lost 0; bases outside the gene matches: 19. As DNA, the CDR3 is TGTGCCAGCAGATTCGGCGAAGGGACAGGAGATTTTTACTCCTACGAGCAGTACTTC. It codes for CASRFGEGTGDFYSYEQYF.

V is TRBV19 and J is TRBJ1-5, with TRBD1 as a possible D gene (5 bases). The CDR3 runs 15 residues. V shed 3 bases and J shed 4 bases, with 13 bases lying between them. Germline CDR1 is LNHDA and CDR2 is SQIVND (reference sequence). The CDR3 sequence is CASSMKTATNQPQHF. CDR3 nucleotide sequence: TGTGCCAGTAGTATGAAGACAGCCACGAATCAGCCCCAGCATTTT.

The chain is built from TRBV7-2 and TRBJ1-3; TRBD1 might be the D (6 bases). V lost 7 bases and J 4 bases, leaving 20 bases between the germline ends. Germline values: CDR1 SGHTA, CDR2 FQGNSA. There are 16 residues in the CDR3. CDR3 coding DNA: TGTGCCAGCAACTCCCTCGATTCAGGGGTCGGAAACACCATATATTTT. Amino acids: CASNSLDSGVGNTIYF. The whole variable domain, filled in from reference TRBV7-2 and TRBJ1-3, reads GAGVSQSPSNKVTEKGKDVELRCDPISGHTALYWYRQSLGQGLEFLIYFQGNSAPDKSGLPSDRFSAERTGGSVSTLTIQRTQQEDSAVYLCASNSLDSGVGNTIYFGEGSWLTVV.

The chain is built from TRBV27 and TRBJ1-2; TRBD1 might be the D (6 bases). The CDR3 sequence is 14 residues long. Trimming pared 4 bases from V and 4 bases from J, leaving 13 bases between. CDR1 and CDR2 (germline): MNHEY, SMNVEV (reference sequence). The CDR3 is CASSSLRGGYGYTF. Here the CDR3 DNA reads TGTGCCAGCAGTTCCCTGAGGGGGGGCTATGGCTACACCTTC.

CDR3 nucleotides: TGTGCCTGGACCCCGGGGTCAAATGAAAAACTGTTTTTT. Translating gives CAWTPGSNEKLFF. The J gene is TRBJ1-4, the V gene TRBV30; no reliable D call. The CDR3 is made up of 13 amino acids. Deletions cut 4 bases from V and 5 bases from J, with 11 bases between. Per germline, CDR1 GTSNPN and CDR2 SVGIG (reference sequence).

This clone appeared once. J is TRBJ1-2 and V is TRBV6-6; D is possibly TRBD1 (5 bases). V was shortened by 0 bases and J by 4 bases, with 12 bases between the two germline ends. Germline loops: CDR1 MNHNY, CDR2 SVGAGI (reference sequence). This CDR3 is 15 amino acids long. The CDR3 DNA reads as TGTGCCAGCAGTTACTCCGGTGGAGGGGCCTATGGCTACACCTTC. Amino acids: CASSYSGGGAYGYTF.

The chain couples TRBV29-1 to TRBJ2-5; 9 bases map to TRBD1. The trim removed 4 bases at V and 4 bases at J, leaving 4 bases unmatched. Germline CDR1 SQVTM, CDR2 ANQGSEA. This CDR3 spans 13 amino acids. The CDR3 nucleotides are TGCAGCGTTGTACAGGGGGCGGGAGAGACCCAGTACTTC. Amino acids: CSVVQGAGETQYF. The full variable domain, rest sourced from reference TRBV29-1 and TRBJ2-5, is SAVISQKPSRDICQRGTSLTIQCQVDSQVTMMFWYRQQPGQSLTLIATANQGSEATYESGFVIDKFPISRPNLTFSTLTVSNMSPEDSSIYLCSVVQGAGETQYFGPGTRLLVL.

The CDR3, as DNA: TGTGCCAGTATCGGGGTGTATGGCTACACCTTC. Its translation is CASIGVYGYTF. The V gene is TRBV25-1, the J gene TRBJ1-2; D call uncertain. The CDR3 has 11 amino acids. Germline CDR1 reads MGHDK; CDR2 reads SYGVNS. V lost 9 bases to trimming and J lost 5 bases, with 10 bases between them.

The CDR3 coding sequence is TGTGCCAGCAGCTTAGATCCGGGGGTACCCTACGAGCAGTACTTC. It specifies CASSLDPGVPYEQYF. The genes are TRBV7-2 and TRBJ2-7, with D possibly TRBD2 on 6 matching bases. Germline values: CDR1 SGHTA, CDR2 FQGNSA. The germline V and J ends were trimmed by 1 base and 2 bases, with 12 bases remaining between them. The CDR3 is 15 residues long.

This clone has a single count. The chain combines TRBV11-2 with TRBJ1-6; D ambiguous. Germline CDR1 is SGHAT and CDR2 is FQNNGV. CDR3 length: 15 residues. V lost 0 bases, J lost 7 bases, and 10 bases lay in between. In nucleotides, the CDR3 is TGTGCCAGCAGCTTAGATCCCGCCTCAAATTCACCCCTCCACTTT. Encoded protein: CASSLDPASNSPLHF.

J is TRBJ1-3 and V is TRBV29-1; no definite D call. V lost 4 bases, J lost 4 bases, and 11 bases lay in between. The CDR3 runs to 13 residues. Germline CDR1 reads SQVTM; CDR2 reads ANQGSEA. This CDR3 is CSVGGTAGNTIYF. The CDR3 region has the DNA TGCAGCGTTGGAGGTACAGCCGGAAACACCATATATTTT.

This clone was recorded only once. V and J are TRBV10-3 and TRBJ1-5; D is unresolved. Deletions cut 0 bases from V and 0 bases from J, with 12 bases between. The germline CDR1 and CDR2 sequences are ENHRY and SYGVKD. The CDR3 length is 17 residues. DNA of the CDR3: TGTGCCATCAGTGAGTCCGGTGGATCTTATAGCAATCAGCCCCAGCATTTT. Amino acid sequence: CAISESGGSYSNQPQHF.

The chain recombines TRBV7-6 with TRBJ2-5, with 10 bases aligning to TRBD2. There are 20 residues in the CDR3. Trimming cost V 0 bases and J 4 bases; bases outside gene matches: 17. The V gene's germline CDR1 is SGHVS and CDR2 FNYEAQ. The CDR3 sequence is CASSLALGSGGALVRETQYF. In DNA form, the CDR3 reads TGTGCCAGCAGCTTAGCGCTGGGGAGCGGGGGGGCCTTAGTACGAGAGACCCAGTACTTC.

V is TRBV10-1 and J is TRBJ2-3; unclear D gene. CDR3 length: 12 amino acids. V lost 3 bases and J 6 bases, leaving 7 bases between the germline ends. Germline V gives CDR1 WNHNN, CDR2 SYGVQD (reference sequence). The CDR3 reads CASSEGGDTQYF. As DNA, the CDR3 is TGCGCCAGCAGTGAAGGTGGTGATACGCAGTATTTT.

The chain's CDR3 is CASSAQQDRGVGNTGELFF. CDR3 DNA: TGTGCCAGCAGCGCTCAGCAGGACAGGGGAGTTGGGAACACCGGGGAGCTGTTTTTT. V is TRBV7-3 and J is TRBJ2-2; 9 bases are shared with TRBD1. The germline V gene has CDR1 SGHTA and CDR2 FQGTGA. V lost 5 bases to trimming and J lost 1 base; unmatched junction nucleotides: 14. The length of the CDR3 is 19 residues.